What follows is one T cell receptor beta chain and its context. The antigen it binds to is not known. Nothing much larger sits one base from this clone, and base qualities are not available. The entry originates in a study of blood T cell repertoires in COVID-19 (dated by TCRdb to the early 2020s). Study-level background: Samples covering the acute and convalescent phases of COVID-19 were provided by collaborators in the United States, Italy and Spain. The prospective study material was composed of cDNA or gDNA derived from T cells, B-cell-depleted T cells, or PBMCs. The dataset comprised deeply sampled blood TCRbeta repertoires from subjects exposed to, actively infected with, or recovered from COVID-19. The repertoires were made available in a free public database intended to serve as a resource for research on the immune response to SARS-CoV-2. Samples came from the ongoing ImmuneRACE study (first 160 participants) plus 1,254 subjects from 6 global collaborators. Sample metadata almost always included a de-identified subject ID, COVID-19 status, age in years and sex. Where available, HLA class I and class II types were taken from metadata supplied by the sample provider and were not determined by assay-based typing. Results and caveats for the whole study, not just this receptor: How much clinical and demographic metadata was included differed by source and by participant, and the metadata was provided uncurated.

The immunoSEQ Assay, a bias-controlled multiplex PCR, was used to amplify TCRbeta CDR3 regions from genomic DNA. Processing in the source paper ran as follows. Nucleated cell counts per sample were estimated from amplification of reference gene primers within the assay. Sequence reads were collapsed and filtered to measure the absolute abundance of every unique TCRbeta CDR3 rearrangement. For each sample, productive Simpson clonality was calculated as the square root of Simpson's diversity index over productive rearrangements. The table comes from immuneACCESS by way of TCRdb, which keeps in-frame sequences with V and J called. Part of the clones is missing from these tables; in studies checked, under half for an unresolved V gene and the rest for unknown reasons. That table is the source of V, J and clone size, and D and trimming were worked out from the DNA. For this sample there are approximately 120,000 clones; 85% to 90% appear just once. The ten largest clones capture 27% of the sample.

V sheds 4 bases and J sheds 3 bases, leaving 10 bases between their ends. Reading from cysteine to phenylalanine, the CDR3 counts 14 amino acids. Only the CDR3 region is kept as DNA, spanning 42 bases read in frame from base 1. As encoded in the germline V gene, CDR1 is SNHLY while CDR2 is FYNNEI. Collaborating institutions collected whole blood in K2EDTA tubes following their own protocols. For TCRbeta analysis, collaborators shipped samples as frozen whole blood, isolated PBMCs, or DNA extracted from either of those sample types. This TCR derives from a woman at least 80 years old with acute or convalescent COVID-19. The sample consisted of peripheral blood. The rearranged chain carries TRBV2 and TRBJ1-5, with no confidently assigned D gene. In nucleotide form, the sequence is TGTGCCAGCAGTGCTTTCGGGGACAATCAGCCCCAGCATTTT. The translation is CASSAFGDNQPQHF.